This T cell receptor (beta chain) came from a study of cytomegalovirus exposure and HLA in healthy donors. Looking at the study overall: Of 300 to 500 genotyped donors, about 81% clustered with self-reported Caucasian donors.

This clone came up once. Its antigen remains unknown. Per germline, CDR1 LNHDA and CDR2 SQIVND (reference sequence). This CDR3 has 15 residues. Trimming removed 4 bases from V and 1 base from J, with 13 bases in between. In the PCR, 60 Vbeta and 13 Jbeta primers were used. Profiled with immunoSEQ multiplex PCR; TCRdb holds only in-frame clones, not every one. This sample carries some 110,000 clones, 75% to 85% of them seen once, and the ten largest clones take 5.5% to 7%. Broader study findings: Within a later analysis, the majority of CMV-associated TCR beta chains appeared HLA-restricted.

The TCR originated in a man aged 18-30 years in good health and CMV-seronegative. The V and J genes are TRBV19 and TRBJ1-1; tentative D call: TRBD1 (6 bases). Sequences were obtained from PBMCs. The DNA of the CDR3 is TGTGCCAGTAGTACCTGGACAGTCACGAACACTGAAGCTTTCTTT. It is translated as CASSTWTVTNTEAFF.